The subject of this entry is one TCR beta chain. Germline V gives CDR1 DFQATT, CDR2 SNEGSKA (reference sequence). This CDR3 contains 11 residues. This record comes from a study of blood T cell repertoires in COVID-19. For the study at large: Samples taken during acute and convalescent COVID-19 were collected in the United States, Italy and Spain. PBMCs, B-cell-depleted T cells, or T cells provided the cDNA or gDNA that made up the material.

In the source study's methods: The assay estimated nucleated cells by amplifying reference gene primers. Sequencing used immunoSEQ multiplex PCR; TCRdb keeps in-frame clones, though not all of them. V and J calls and clone size are as listed in that table; D and trimming were resolved from the DNA. This sample has more than 110,000 clones; around 80% occur once, and the top ten carry approximately 9%. Source material: peripheral blood. The rearrangement links TRBV20-1 to TRBJ1-3; possibly TRBD1 for D (5 bases). The sequence derives from a woman at least 80 years old in a cohort sampled during active or convalescent COVID-19. The CDR3 nucleotides read TGCAGGGCGACAGACGGAAACACCATATATTTT. This sequence encodes CRATDGNTIYF.